These T cell receptor beta chains were read from a single sample in a study of T-cell memory formation after mild COVID-19. TCRdb fed the 5' RACE reads into MiXCR, producing one record per CDR3 protein. The sample lists about 340,000 distinct CDR3 sequences, roughly 21% seen once, with under 15% in the top ten. The source material was PBMCs or a T cell subset sorted from them (not recorded which). These receptors were collected from an adult woman who had mild COVID-19 (a few samples of this study predate the infection). Cell type and time point are not known. Both conserved end residues are part of each CDR3.

V gene | CDR3 protein
TRBV6-2/TRBV6-3 | CASSPLGVGLAGVGEQFF
TRBV7-6 | CASSLAGRAPYEQYF
TRBV5-1 | CASSPGAGVLYNEQFF
TRBV5-1 | CASSPRTSDYTGELFF
TRBV18 | CASSFGDRYYGYTF
TRBV6-2/TRBV6-3 | CASSSTGLAKNIQYF
TRBV7-9 | CASSSPAYTDTQYF
TRBV19 | CASSIGGKYTEAFF
TRBV2 | CASGLYKGGHSNQPQHF
TRBV19 | CASIPTSGGYNEQFF
TRBV7-8 | CASSTPPRGIEQYF
TRBV6-5 | CASSRDSEEPQHF
TRBV11-2 | CASSLGGWTGQETQYF
TRBV11-2 | CASRTTGSYEQYF
TRBV24-1 | CATSDVRGTATTYNEQFF
TRBV9 | CASSVAVRDYEQYF
TRBV5-1 | CASSPGMNTGELFF
TRBV13 | CASSLGLSGTSGGTQYF
TRBV24-1 | CATSDPGLVNEQFF
TRBV9 | CASSAFSSGVYNEQFF
TRBV30 | CASHRDEKGYTF
TRBV14 | CASSQGPLQGNTEAFF
TRBV4-1 | CASSQGSGTDTQYF
TRBV7-9 | CASRVLFGQQNTEAFF
TRBV3-1 | CASSQPRASGSDEQFF
TRBV9 | CASSVLFSGEQYF
TRBV12-3/TRBV12-4 | CASSFPWGDTQYF
TRBV6-2/TRBV6-3 | CASRQGSDGYTF
TRBV6-2/TRBV6-3 | CASSWAEQETQYF
TRBV12-3/TRBV12-4 | CASNPGDYNSPLHF
TRBV5-1 | CASSLVGEGNEQFF
TRBV5-6 | CASSRQVGGYTDTQYF
TRBV3-1 | CASSQGTTSQETQYF
TRBV2 | CASSVTQVGEQYF
TRBV5-6 | CASSPDRGLMNTEAFF
TRBV6-6 | CASSYVAEEQPQHF
TRBV7-9 | CASSLREIWRGYTF
TRBV7-9 | CASIISGANVLTF
TRBV4-1 | CASSQPLLLYYGYTF
TRBV15 | CATSRDPRPSGDEQFF
TRBV12-3/TRBV12-4 | CASSFPATVNTEAFF
TRBV18 | CASSTRGTGYEQYF